The clone carrying this TCR beta chain was counted at least ten times. Its antigen is undetermined. The data originate from a study of T-cell reconstitution after alpha-beta-depleted transplantation in children. Regarding the study as a whole: Fresh T-cell production supplied most of the T-cell counts and diversity seen one year after transplant. Several patients had high TCRbeta diversity at day 60; it came from surviving recipient T cells and thymic progenitors. Reportedly, only several hundred clones from non-depleted graft cells drove alpha-beta T-cell counts at about two months.

Preparation of the TCRbeta library was carried out with unique molecular identifiers. MiXCR was run by TCRdb on the PCR reads, yielding one entry per CDR3 protein. The repertoire holds 27,000 or so distinct CDR3 sequences, with 15% to 20% as singletons. The material was PBMCs, mostly from graft donor cells, obtained 60 days after TCRalphabeta/CD19-depleted stem cell transplant. The receptor comes from a male patient between 2 and 10 years old who had a stem cell transplant for acute lymphoblastic leukemia, so the T cells may come from the graft donor.

The CDR3 bases are TGTGCCAGCAGTACAGACAGCGTCTCTGGAAACACCATATATTTT. As protein: CASSTDSVSGNTIYF. This chain uses TRBV12-3 or TRBV12-4 with TRBJ1-3, with D maybe TRBD1 (5 bases). This CDR3 has 15 amino acids. V was clipped by 5 bases and J by 0 bases, with 11 bases between them.